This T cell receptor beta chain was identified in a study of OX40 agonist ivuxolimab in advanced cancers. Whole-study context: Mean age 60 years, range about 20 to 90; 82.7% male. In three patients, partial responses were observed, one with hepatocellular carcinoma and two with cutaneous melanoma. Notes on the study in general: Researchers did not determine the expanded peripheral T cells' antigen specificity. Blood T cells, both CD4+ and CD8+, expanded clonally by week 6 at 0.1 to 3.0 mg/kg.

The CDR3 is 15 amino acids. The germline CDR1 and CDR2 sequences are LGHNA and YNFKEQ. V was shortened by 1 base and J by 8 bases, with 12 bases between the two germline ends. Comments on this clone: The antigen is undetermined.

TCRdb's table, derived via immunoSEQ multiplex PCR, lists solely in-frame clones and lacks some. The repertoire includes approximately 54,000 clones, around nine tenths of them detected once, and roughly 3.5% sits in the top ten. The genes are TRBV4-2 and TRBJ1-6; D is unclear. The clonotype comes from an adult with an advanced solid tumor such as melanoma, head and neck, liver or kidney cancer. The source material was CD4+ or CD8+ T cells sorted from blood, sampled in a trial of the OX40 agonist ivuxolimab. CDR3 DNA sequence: TGTGCCAGCAGCCAAGCGGGAAGGAGTGATTCACCCCTCCACTTT. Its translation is CASSQAGRSDSPLHF.